The 18 T cell receptor beta chains below all came from one sample that was sequenced in a study of T-cell memory formation after mild COVID-19. In TCRdb, the 5' RACE reads were re-called with MiXCR into one record per CDR3 protein. The repertoire includes roughly 410,000 distinct CDR3 sequences, roughly a quarter of them detected once, and around 8.7% sits in the top ten. Material for sequencing was PBMCs or a T cell subset sorted from them (not recorded which). These receptors were obtained from an adult woman who had mild COVID-19 (a few samples of this study predate the infection). Cell type and time point are not known.

The gene calls are TRBV7-9 and TRBJ2-3; D gene ambiguous. The CDR3 extends over 15 amino acids. Looked up from germline, CDR1 is SEHNR and CDR2 is FQNEAQ (reference sequence). V was cut by 5 bases and J by 1 base, with 13 bases left in between. CDR3 protein: CASSPSRFRTDTQYF. In nucleotides, the CDR3 is TGTGCCAGCAGCCCCTCGAGGTTTCGCACAGATACGCAGTATTTT.

V is TRBV18 and J is TRBJ2-3; possibly TRBD2 for D (6 bases). Trimming removed 3 bases from V and 3 bases from J, with 13 bases in between. CDR1 and CDR2 (germline): KGHSH, LQKENI. The CDR3 consists of 15 residues. CDR3 sequence reads: CASSPQAGVTDTQYF. DNA of the CDR3: TGTGCCAGCTCACCCCAAGCGGGTGTTACAGATACGCAGTATTTT.

The V call is TRBV23-1, the J call TRBJ2-5; no clear D. TRBV23-1 is marked as an open reading frame, function uncertain. The V and J ends lost 6 bases and 2 bases respectively, with 4 bases between them. The CDR3 spans 11 residues. This CDR3 reads CASRVQETQYF. The CDR3 nucleotides are TGCGCCAGCAGAGTTCAAGAGACCCAGTACTTC.

This clonotype appeared many times. This sequence joins TRBV19 and TRBJ2-3, with 8 positions matching TRBD2. CDR1 and CDR2 from the germline V gene are LNHDA and SQIVND (reference sequence). The CDR3 has 17 residues. The V and J ends lost 10 bases and 2 bases, in that order; junction bases with no gene match: 17. CDR3 amino acids: CATAGGEGPLNTDTQYF. The CDR3 coding sequence is TGTGCCACCGCCGGGGGGGAGGGCCCCCTTAACACAGATACGCAGTATTTT.

A few counts support this clonotype. The chain combines TRBV12-3 or TRBV12-4 with TRBJ1-2, with 8 positions matching TRBD1. J lost 7 bases, V lost 2 bases, and 3 bases had no gene match. This CDR3 has 13 amino acids. CDR3 nucleotides: TGTGCCAGCAGTTTACAGGGGGCAAGTGGCTACACCTTC. Translated: CASSLQGASGYTF.

This chain links TRBV9 with TRBJ1-1; no reliable D call. V was shortened by 4 bases and J by 5 bases, with 12 bases between the two germline ends. Germline V gene data show CDR1 as SGDLS and CDR2 as YYNGEE. The CDR3 totals 13 residues. CDR3 amino acids: CASSPAVGTEAFF. CDR3 nucleotides: TGTGCCAGCAGCCCCGCAGTGGGAACTGAAGCTTTCTTT.

This clonotype was picked up one time. This rearrangement joins TRBV7-9 to TRBJ1-2, with D possibly being TRBD1 (6 bases). Germline V gene sequence: CDR1 SEHNR, CDR2 FQNEAQ (reference sequence). This CDR3 comprises 17 residues. Trimming removed 7 bases from V and 8 bases from J, with 29 bases in between. The CDR3 nucleotides are TGTGCCAGCATTCCCCTCCCGGTGGAACCGGGACAAAGAGGCTACACCTTC. Its protein is CASIPLPVEPGQRGYTF.

The genes are TRBV12-3 or TRBV12-4 and TRBJ2-7, with D perhaps TRBD1 (5 bases). This CDR3 comprises 14 residues. V lost 0 bases and J lost 7, with 13 bases in between. CDR3: CASSLAGQGREQYF. The CDR3 bases are TGTGCCAGCAGTTTAGCCGGACAAGGCAGGGAGCAGTACTTC.

The chain couples TRBV4-2 to TRBJ2-7, with TRBD2 identical over 8 bases. The CDR3 runs 16 residues. In germline, CDR1 is LGHNA, CDR2 YNFKEQ. The V gene end was trimmed by 2 bases and the J gene end by 5 bases; junction bases not matched to a gene: 11. The CDR3 region has the DNA TGTGCCAGCAGCCAAAGATTGAGCGGGAGTAGCCACGAGCAGTACTTC. Translated: CASSQRLSGSSHEQYF.

This clonotype was seen more than once but under ten times. The chain has TRBV12-3 or TRBV12-4 and TRBJ1-1; D ambiguous. With 3 bases removed from V and 11 bases from J, the gap between germline ends came to 16 bases. The CDR3 runs to 13 residues. The CDR3 bases are TGTGCCAGCAGTTTGGGTACCGGATGGATGGCTTTCTTT. This encodes CASSLGTGWMAFF.

The V and J genes are TRBV29-1 and TRBJ1-1, with no clear D. Germline CDR1 SQVTM, CDR2 ANQGSEA. The CDR3 contains 13 residues. V lost 5 bases and J lost 1, with 11 bases in between. Here the CDR3 reads CSVKGSQNTEAFF. The DNA of the CDR3 is TGCAGCGTTAAGGGCAGCCAGAACACTGAAGCTTTCTTT.

This clonotype was seen a handful of times. This sequence joins TRBV12-5 and TRBJ1-5; 8 bases are a match to TRBD1. Trimming removed 6 bases from V and 1 base from J; junction bases left unmatched: 8. The CDR3 totals 16 residues. Germline V CDR1 and CDR2: LGHNT, FRNRAP. CDR3 nucleotides: TGTGCTAGTGGAATTGGACAGGGCGGGAGCAATCAGCCCCAGCATTTT. Protein product: CASGIGQGGSNQPQHF.

The chain carries TRBV7-6 and TRBJ2-6; D possibly uses TRBD1 or TRBD2 (5 bases each). V lost 6 bases, J lost 0 bases, and 9 bases lay in between. The CDR3 is 15 amino acids. Germline loops: CDR1 SGHVS, CDR2 FNYEAQ. Here the CDR3 reads CASRRGTSGANVLTF. DNA of the CDR3: TGTGCCAGCAGAAGAGGGACCTCTGGGGCCAACGTCCTGACTTTC.

This clonotype has only a few counts. V gene TRBV5-6 combines with J gene TRBJ2-7; D not certain. CDR3 length: 15 amino acids. Trimming pared 3 bases from V and 2 bases from J, leaving 15 bases between. Germline assignment: CDR1 SGHDT and CDR2 YYEEEE. The CDR3 here is CASSSGEKSPYEQYF. The CDR3 DNA reads TGTGCCAGCAGCTCGGGTGAGAAGTCTCCCTACGAGCAGTACTTC.

This clonotype was picked up a small number of times. The chain couples TRBV7-8 to TRBJ2-1; 7 nucleotides agree with TRBD1. V was pared by 5 bases and J by 8 bases, with 3 bases of the junction left unmatched. This CDR3 has 12 residues. CDR1 SGHVS and CDR2 FQNEAQ come from the germline V gene. CDR3 nucleotides: TGTGCCAGCAGCCAGGGGGTCGATGAGCAGTTCTTC. It encodes CASSQGVDEQFF. Supplemented by reference TRBV7-8 and TRBJ2-1, the full variable domain reads GAGVSQSPRYKVAKRGQDVALRCDPISGHVSLFWYQQALGQGPEFLTYFQNEAQLDKSGLPSDRFFAERPEGSVSTLKIQRTQQEDSAVYLCASSQGVDEQFFGPGTRLTVL.

The chain couples TRBV6-5 to TRBJ2-1, with TRBD2 matching 12 bases. Germline CDR1 and CDR2: MNHEY and SVGAGI. The CDR3 contains 16 residues. The trim removed 0 bases at V and 8 bases at J, leaving 5 bases unmatched. As DNA, the CDR3 is TGTGCCAGCAGTTACTCAGGACTAGCGGGAATCGATGAGCAGTTCTTC. Protein product: CASSYSGLAGIDEQFF.

This chain connects TRBV6-2 or TRBV6-3 to TRBJ1-1; a possible D gene is TRBD1 (5 bases). V lost 6 bases to trimming and J lost 1 base, with 15 bases between them. The CDR3 spans 15 residues. The germline V gene has CDR1 MNHEY and CDR2 SVGEGT. The CDR3: CASRTQGPTNTEAFF. CDR3 nucleotides: TGTGCCAGCAGAACCCAGGGTCCCACGAACACTGAAGCTTTCTTT.

In its sample, this clonotype was seen a few times. The V and J genes are TRBV5-5 and TRBJ2-3; D is unclear. V was shortened by 5 bases and J by 0 bases, with 13 bases between the two germline ends. Germline CDR1 is SGHKS and CDR2 is YYEKEE (reference sequence). The length of the CDR3 is 15 residues. The CDR3 region has the DNA TGTGCCAGCAGGTGGACCCTGGACAGCACAGATACGCAGTATTTT. This translates into CASRWTLDSTDTQYF.